This T cell receptor (beta chain) was sequenced during a study of OX40 agonist ivuxolimab in advanced cancers. Study-level findings and limits: The antigens recognized by the expanded peripheral T cells, that is their antigen specificity, were not determined. There were, on average, more expanded clones in CD8+ T cells than in CD4+. Among the lowest peripheral clonal expansion occurred in 0.1-3.0 mg/kg partial responders.

Profiled with immunoSEQ multiplex PCR; TCRdb holds only in-frame clones, not every one. The sample contains about 41,000 clones, about 90% of which appear only once. Regarding this clone: Antigen specificity is unknown.

This CDR3 region has 16 residues. V lost 5 bases and J lost 6, with 22 bases in between. Germline V gene data show CDR1 as SGHVS and CDR2 as FNYEAQ. The chain is built from TRBV7-6 and TRBJ1-1, with a weak D call TRBD1 (5 bases). The receptor was derived from an adult with an advanced solid tumor such as melanoma, head and neck, liver or kidney cancer. Here the sequenced sample was CD4+ or CD8+ T cells sorted from blood, taken in a trial of the OX40 agonist ivuxolimab. The CDR3 bases are TGTGCCAGCAGCCGCTTAGCGGGGGGGGGTTTCTCTGAAGCTTTCTTT. Its translation is CASSRLAGGGFSEAFF.